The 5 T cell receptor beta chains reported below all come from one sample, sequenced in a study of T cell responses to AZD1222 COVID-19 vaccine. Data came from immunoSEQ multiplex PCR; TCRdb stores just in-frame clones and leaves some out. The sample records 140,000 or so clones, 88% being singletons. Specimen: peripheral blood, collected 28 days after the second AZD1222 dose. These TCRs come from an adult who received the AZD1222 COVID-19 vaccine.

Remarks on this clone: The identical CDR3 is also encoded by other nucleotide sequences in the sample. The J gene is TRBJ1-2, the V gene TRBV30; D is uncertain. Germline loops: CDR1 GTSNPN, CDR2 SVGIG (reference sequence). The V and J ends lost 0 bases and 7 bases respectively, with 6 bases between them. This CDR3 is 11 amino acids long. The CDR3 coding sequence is TGTGCCTGGAGTGTACTAGGTGGCTACACCTTC. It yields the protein CAWSVLGGYTF.

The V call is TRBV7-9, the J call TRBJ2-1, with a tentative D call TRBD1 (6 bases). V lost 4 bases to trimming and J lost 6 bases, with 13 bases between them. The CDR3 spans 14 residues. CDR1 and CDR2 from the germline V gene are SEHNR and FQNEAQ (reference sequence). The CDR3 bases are TGTGCCAGCAGCTCCACAGGGATCACCAATGAGCAGTTCTTC. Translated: CASSSTGITNEQFF.

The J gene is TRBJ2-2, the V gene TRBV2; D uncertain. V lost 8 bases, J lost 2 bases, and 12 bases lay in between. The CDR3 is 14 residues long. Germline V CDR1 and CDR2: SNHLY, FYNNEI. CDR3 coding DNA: TGTGCCAGCCGCAGAGCGATTAACACCGGGGAGCTGTTTTTT. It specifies CASRRAINTGELFF. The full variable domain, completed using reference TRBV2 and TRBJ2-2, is EPEVTQTPSHQVTQMGQEVILRCVPISNHLYFYWYRQILGQKVEFLVSFYNNEISEKSEIFDDQFSVERPDGSNFTLKIRSTKLEDSAMYFCASRRAINTGELFFGEGSRLTVL.

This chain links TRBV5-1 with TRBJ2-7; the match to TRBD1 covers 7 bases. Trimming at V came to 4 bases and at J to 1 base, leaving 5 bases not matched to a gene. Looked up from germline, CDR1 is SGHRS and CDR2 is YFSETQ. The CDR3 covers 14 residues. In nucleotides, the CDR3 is TGCGCCAGCAGCCGAACAGGGGAATCCTACGAGCAGTACTTC. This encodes CASSRTGESYEQYF.

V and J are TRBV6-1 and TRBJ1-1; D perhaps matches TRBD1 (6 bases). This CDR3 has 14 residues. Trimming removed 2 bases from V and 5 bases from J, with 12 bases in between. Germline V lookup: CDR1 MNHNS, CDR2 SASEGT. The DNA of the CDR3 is TGTGCCAGCAGTGAACCGGGGGCGGGGACTGAAGCTTTCTTT. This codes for CASSEPGAGTEAFF.